This T cell receptor beta chain was observed in a study of a mutant IDH1 vaccine in newly diagnosed glioma (dated by TCRdb to the early 2020s). The study in broad terms: Patients were given eight vaccinations, in weeks 1, 3, 5, 7, 11, 15, 19 and 23, which matched visits V03 through V10. Peripheral blood samples were drawn at six visits, namely V03 (baseline), V05, V07, V10, V12 and V13. Vaccination started 4-6 weeks after radiotherapy alone, or was given together with temozolomide cycles in the groups whose treatment included chemotherapy. For exploratory analyses, longitudinal TCRB deep sequencing was carried out in roughly 25 treated patients wherever samples were available. Prior to enrollment, patients had been given standard therapy consisting of radiotherapy alone, temozolomide alone, or radiochemotherapy with temozolomide, with the combination given to most patients. Of the roughly 32 patients who were treated, approximately 60% were male and approximately 40% were female, and the mean age was about 40 years. Broader findings and caveats from the paper: According to the authors, sample limitations meant that analyses of patient blood samples could not be reproduced. Selection of PBMC samples for TCRB deep sequencing was based on availability. Across multiple MHC alleles, vaccine-induced immune responses were seen in roughly 93% of patients. Changes in the top peripheral T cell clonotypes picked up by TCRB sequencing did not appear to be linked to pseudoprogression.

Library construction relied on the immunoSEQ multiplex PCR assay. The hsTCRB Kit was used according to the manufacturer's protocol to amplify rearranged TCR beta chain sequences. An Illumina MiSeq was used to sequence the TCRB libraries. The published analysis was carried out like this. The proprietary platform of the kit vendor was used for demultiplexing, trimming and gene mapping. TCRdb limited this immuneACCESS table to in-frame rearrangements with V and J called. A share of clones is missing; checked studies link under half to unresolved V genes, and the rest is unexplained. V, J and clone size are taken as reported in that table, and D and trimming were inferred from the DNA itself. This sample has roughly 120,000 clones in its table, and about 80% of those were observed once. The top ten clones comprise under 7% of the sample. There are 15 amino acids in the CDR3, from cysteine to phenylalanine inclusive. Only the CDR3 DNA is retained, 45 bases long and in frame from the first base. Trimming at the junction amounts to 4 bases on V and 2 bases on J, and the germline ends lie 13 bases apart. From a lookup of the germline V gene (reference sequence), CDR1 and CDR2 are MNHEY and SMNVEV.

According to the study, the label for this sample's time point signals: week 11, during vaccination. Each vaccine dose, consisting of 300 ug of a 20-mer mutant IDH1 peptide in Montanide, was administered subcutaneously with topical imiquimod. Donors had newly diagnosed WHO grade 3 or 4 IDH1-mutant astrocytomas with loss of nuclear ATRX. The samples were drawn from NOA16, a multicentre, single-arm, open-label phase I trial in Germany that tested a mutant IDH1 peptide vaccine in humans for the first time. Genomic DNA for TCRB sequencing was isolated from EDTA blood with the DNeasy Blood and Tissue Kit. In regard to this clone: What antigen it recognizes has not been identified. Base qualities are not recorded, but no much larger clone differs from it by a single base.

Here the chain combines TRBV27 and TRBJ2-3, with the D gene uncertain. Sequencing was performed on PBMCs, taken from a glioma patient whose treatment included an IDH1 peptide vaccine. The receptor was derived from a middle-aged man with glioma. The CDR3 protein is CASSSPEVYTDTQYF. The DNA sequence follows: TGTGCCAGCAGTTCCCCTGAGGTCTACACAGATACGCAGTATTTT.